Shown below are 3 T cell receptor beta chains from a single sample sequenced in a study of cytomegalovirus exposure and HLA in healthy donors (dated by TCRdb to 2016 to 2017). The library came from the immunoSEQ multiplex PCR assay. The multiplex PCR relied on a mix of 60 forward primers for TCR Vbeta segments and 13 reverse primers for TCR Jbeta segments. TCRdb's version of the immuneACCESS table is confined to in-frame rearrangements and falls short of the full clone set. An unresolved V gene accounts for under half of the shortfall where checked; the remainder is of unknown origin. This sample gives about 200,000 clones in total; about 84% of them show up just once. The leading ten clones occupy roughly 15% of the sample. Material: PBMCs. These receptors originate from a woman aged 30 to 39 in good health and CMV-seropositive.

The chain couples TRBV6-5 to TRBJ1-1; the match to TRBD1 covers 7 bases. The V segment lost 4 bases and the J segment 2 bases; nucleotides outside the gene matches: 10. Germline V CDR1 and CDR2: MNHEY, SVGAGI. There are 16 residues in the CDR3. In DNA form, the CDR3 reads TGTGCCAGCAGTTTCACAGGGGTGGGGATTAACACTGAAGCTTTCTTT. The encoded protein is CASSFTGVGINTEAFF.

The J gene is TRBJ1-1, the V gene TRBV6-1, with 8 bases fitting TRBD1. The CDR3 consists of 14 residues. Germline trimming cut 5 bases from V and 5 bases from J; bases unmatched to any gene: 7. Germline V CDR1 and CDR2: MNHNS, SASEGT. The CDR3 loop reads CASSPTGEGTEAFF. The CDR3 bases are TGTGCCAGCAGTCCGACAGGGGAGGGGACTGAAGCTTTCTTT.

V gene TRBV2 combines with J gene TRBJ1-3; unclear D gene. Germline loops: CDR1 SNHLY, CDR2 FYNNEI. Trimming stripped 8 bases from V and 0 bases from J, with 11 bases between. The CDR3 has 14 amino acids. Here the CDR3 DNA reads TGTGCCAGCCAAAAGGGAGGCTCTGGAAACACCATATATTTT. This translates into CASQKGGSGNTIYF.